The 2 T cell receptor beta chains below were found in one sample sequenced in a study of T cells after yellow fever vaccination. MiXCR, applied by TCRdb to the 5' RACE reads, yields one record per CDR3 protein. Among 300,000 to 450,000 distinct CDR3 sequences listed, around 8.1% were seen once. The material sequenced was PBMCs, taken about 41 days after the first yellow fever vaccination. The receptor source for this set is a man aged 18 to 29 who received the YFV17D yellow fever vaccine.

V usage is TRBV12-3 or TRBV12-4 and J usage is TRBJ1-2; D remains ambiguous. V lost 7 bases and J 2 bases, leaving 14 bases between the germline ends. The CDR3 extends over 14 amino acids. The CDR3 nucleotides are TGTGCCAGCACCCGGAATGGGGAGAACTATGGCTACACCTTC. This codes for CASTRNGENYGYTF.

The chain couples TRBV7-2 to TRBJ2-2, with 12 bases fitting TRBD2. Germline-derived CDR1 and CDR2 are SGHTA and FQGNSA. The length of the CDR3 is 16 residues. With 4 bases clipped from V and 1 base from J, the junction kept 1 base outside the gene matches. The CDR3 coding sequence is TGTGCCAGCAGCTGGGGACTAGCGGGGAACACCGGGGAGCTGTTTTTT. It encodes CASSWGLAGNTGELFF.